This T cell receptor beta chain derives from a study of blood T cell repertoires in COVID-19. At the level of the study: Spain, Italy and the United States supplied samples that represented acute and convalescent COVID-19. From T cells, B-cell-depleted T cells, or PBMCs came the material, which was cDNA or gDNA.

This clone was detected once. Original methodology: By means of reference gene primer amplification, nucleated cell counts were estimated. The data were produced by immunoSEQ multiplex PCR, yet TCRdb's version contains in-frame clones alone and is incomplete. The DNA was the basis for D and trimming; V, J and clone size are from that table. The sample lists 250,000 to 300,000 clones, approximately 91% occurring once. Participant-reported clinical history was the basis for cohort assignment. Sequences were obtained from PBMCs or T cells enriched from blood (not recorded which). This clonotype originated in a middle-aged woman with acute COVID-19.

In nucleotides, the CDR3 is TGTGCCAGCAGCTTTCGAGCGGGTCAAGAGACCCAGTACTTC. It specifies CASSFRAGQETQYF. This chain joins TRBV3-1 (or the pseudogene TRBV3-2) and TRBJ2-5; possible D gene TRBD2, 6 bases. Deletions cut 5 bases from V and 2 bases from J, with 12 bases between. Germline CDR1 and CDR2: LGHDT and YNNKEL (reference sequence). The CDR3 extends over 14 amino acids.